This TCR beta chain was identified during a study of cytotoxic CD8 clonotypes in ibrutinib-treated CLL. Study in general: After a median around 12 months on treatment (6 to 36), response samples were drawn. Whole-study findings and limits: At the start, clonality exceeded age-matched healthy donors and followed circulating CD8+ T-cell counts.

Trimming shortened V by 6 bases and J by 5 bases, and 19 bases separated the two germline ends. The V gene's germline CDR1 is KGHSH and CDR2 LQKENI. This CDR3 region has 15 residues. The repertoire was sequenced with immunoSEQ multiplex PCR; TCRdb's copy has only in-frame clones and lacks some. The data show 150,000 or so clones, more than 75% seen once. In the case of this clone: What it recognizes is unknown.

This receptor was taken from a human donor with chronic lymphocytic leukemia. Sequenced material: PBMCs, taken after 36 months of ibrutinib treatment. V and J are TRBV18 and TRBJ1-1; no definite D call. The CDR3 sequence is CASSHRETIRTEAFF. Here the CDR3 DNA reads TGTGCCAGCTCGCACCGGGAGACCATTCGGACTGAAGCTTTCTTT.